The TCR beta chain described here comes from a study of beta chain features in type 1 diabetes. Study-level results: VDJ junctions from type 1 diabetes patients carried fewer insertions and larger deletions. A moderate, significant TCRB CDR3 shortening appeared in type 1 diabetes across four CD4+ subsets.

Isolated RNA was reverse transcribed in full, so expressed TCRB transcripts were sequenced. Sequencing of stem cell-like memory T cell samples yielded roughly 1 million reads on average. Generated by immunoSEQ multiplex PCR, the TCRdb table keeps only in-frame clones and is missing some. The table includes about 110,000 clones, about 40% detected once. By proportion, this clone is medium-sized. Its antigen is still unknown. Staining for CD45RO/CCR7/CD25/CD127/CD95/CD27 allowed sorting of CD4+ naive, central memory, regulatory and stem cell-like memory cells. This clonotype was sampled from a woman aged 18-35 years in good health. The sequencing sample was made of stem cell memory CD4+ T cells from blood.

CDR3 protein: CASSAQRTSGTDTQYF. In DNA, the CDR3 is TGTGCCAGCAGCGCCCAACGGACTAGCGGCACAGATACGCAGTATTTT. The gene calls are TRBV7-2 and TRBJ2-3; 9 bases agree with TRBD2. The junction had 7 bases not matched to a gene; V was cut back by 5 bases and J by 1 base. The CDR3 has 16 residues. The germline V gene has CDR1 SGHTA and CDR2 FQGNSA. Drawing the rest from reference TRBV7-2 and TRBJ2-3, the complete variable domain is GAGVSQSPSNKVTEKGKDVELRCDPISGHTALYWYRQSLGQGLEFLIYFQGNSAPDKSGLPSDRFSAERTGGSVSTLTIQRTQQEDSAVYLCASSAQRTSGTDTQYFGPGTRLTVL.